One and the same sample provided the 5 T cell receptor beta chains below, sequenced in a study of blood T cell repertoires in COVID-19. Profiled with immunoSEQ multiplex PCR; TCRdb holds only in-frame clones, not every one. Of a few hundred thousand clones in the sample, around 79% are singletons; the top ten hold over 3%. The sample comprised peripheral blood. The receptor source for this set is a woman at least 80 years old with acute or convalescent COVID-19.

This chain joins TRBV2 and TRBJ1-2; 7 nucleotides line up with TRBD1. Germline loops: CDR1 SNHLY, CDR2 FYNNEI. The trim removed 5 bases at V and 4 bases at J, leaving 7 bases unmatched. CDR3 length equals 14 residues. The CDR3 sequence is CASSSQGVSYGYTF. In DNA form, the CDR3 reads TGTGCCAGCAGTTCGCAGGGGGTTAGCTATGGCTACACCTTC.

This clone was counted only a few times. The chain employs TRBV2 and TRBJ1-5; 10 bases fit TRBD1. V trimming: 7 bases; J trimming: 4 bases; junction bases outside the gene matches: 10. This CDR3 has 16 residues. From germline, CDR1 is SNHLY and CDR2 FYNNEI. The DNA for the CDR3 is TGTGCCAGCAACAATGGGGGACAGGGGACGAATCAGCCCCAGCATTTT. Amino acids: CASNNGGQGTNQPQHF.

The J gene is TRBJ1-2, the V gene TRBV9; perhaps TRBD1 as D (6 bases). The germline V gene encodes CDR1 SGDLS and CDR2 YYNGEE. CDR3 length equals 15 residues. V was shortened by 0 bases and J by 6 bases, with 15 bases between the two germline ends. The CDR3 DNA reads as TGTGCCAGCAGCGTAGATGCGACAGGATGGAATGGCTACACCTTC. This translates into CASSVDATGWNGYTF.

The chain joins TRBV28 to TRBJ2-1; TRBD2 is a possible D gene (7 bases). This CDR3 has 15 amino acids. Germline V CDR1 and CDR2: MDHEN, SYDVKM. V lost 5 bases and J lost 10, with 21 bases in between. CDR3: CASSLGGGGSGEQFF. The CDR3 DNA reads as TGTGCCAGCAGTCTCGGGGGCGGGGGCAGCGGAGAGCAGTTCTTC. Together with reference TRBV28 and TRBJ2-1, the CDR3 gives the full variable domain: DVKVTQSSRYLVKRTGEKVFLECVQDMDHENMFWYRQDPGLGLRLIYFSYDVKMKEKGDIPEGYSVSREKKERFSLILESASTNQTSMYLCASSLGGGGSGEQFFGPGTRLTVL.

The chain employs TRBV5-1 and TRBJ2-7; 9 bases map to TRBD1. The CDR3 extends over 15 amino acids. Trimming cost V 3 bases and J 0 bases; bases outside gene matches: 4. Germline CDR1 is SGHRS and CDR2 is YFSETQ. CDR3 sequence (DNA): TGCGCCAGCAGCTGGGGACAGGGAGGCTCCTACGAGCAGTACTTC. Translation: CASSWGQGGSYEQYF.